This TCR beta chain was observed in a study of blood T cell repertoires in COVID-19. Study information: Spain, Italy and the United States supplied samples that represented acute and convalescent COVID-19. T cells, B-cell-depleted T cells, or PBMCs provided the cDNA or gDNA that served as material.

Per the authors' pipeline: Estimation of nucleated cell counts was performed using reference gene primer amplification. The data were produced by immunoSEQ multiplex PCR, yet TCRdb's version contains in-frame clones alone and is incomplete. Clone size and the V and J calls come from that table; the DNA yielded D and trimming. The data hold 25,000 to 35,000 clones, with roughly nine tenths observed a single time. V gave up 2 bases and J gave up 0 bases, with 11 bases separating them. In germline, CDR1 is MNHNY, CDR2 SVGAGI (reference sequence). The CDR3 runs 16 residues. V gene TRBV6-6 combines with J gene TRBJ2-4; D possibly corresponds to TRBD1 (6 bases). The receptor was isolated from a human donor with active COVID-19. The donor label of this sample is uncertain. The source material was peripheral blood. CDR3 sequence (DNA): TGTGCCAGCAGTTACGCTAACAGGGAAGCCAAAAACATTCAGTACTTC. Its translation: CASSYANREAKNIQYF.